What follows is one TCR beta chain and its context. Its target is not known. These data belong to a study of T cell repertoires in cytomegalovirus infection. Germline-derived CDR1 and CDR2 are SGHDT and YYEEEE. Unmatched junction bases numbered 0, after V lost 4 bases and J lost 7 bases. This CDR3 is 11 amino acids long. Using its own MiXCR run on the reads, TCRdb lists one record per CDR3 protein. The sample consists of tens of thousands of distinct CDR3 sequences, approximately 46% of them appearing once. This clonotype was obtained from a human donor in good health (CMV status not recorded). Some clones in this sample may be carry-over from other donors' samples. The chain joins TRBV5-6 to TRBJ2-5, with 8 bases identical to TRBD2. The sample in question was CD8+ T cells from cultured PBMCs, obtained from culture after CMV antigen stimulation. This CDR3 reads CASSLAGTQYF. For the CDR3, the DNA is TGTGCCAGCAGCCTAGCGGGGACCCAGTACTTC.